This entry lists 14 T cell receptor beta chains sequenced from one sample in a study of CD8 T cells in Susac syndrome. The RNA input was about 0.5 to 1 ug, and it was reverse transcribed with random hexamers. TCRdb re-called the immunoSEQ multiplex PCR reads with MiXCR, one entry per CDR3 protein. This sample has 180,000 or so distinct CDR3 sequences, with 85% to 95% found just once. Sequenced sample: CD4+ T cells from PBMCs. The receptors were gathered from a human donor in good health.

The rearrangement uses TRBV4-2 and TRBJ2-7; maybe TRBD2 (5 bases). Germline values: CDR1 LGHNA, CDR2 YNFKEQ. Trimming pared 0 bases from V and 3 bases from J, leaving 12 bases between. The CDR3 has 15 amino acids. CDR3 amino acids: CASSQDRLGGYEQYF. CDR3 DNA sequence: TGTGCCAGCAGCCAAGATAGATTAGGAGGCTACGAGCAGTACTTC.

The rearrangement uses TRBV9 and TRBJ1-2; D is unclear. V lost 0 bases and J 3 bases, leaving 3 bases between the germline ends. This CDR3 region has 12 residues. Germline V CDR1 and CDR2: SGDLS, YYNGEE. The CDR3 is CASSVGYYGYTF. CDR3 in DNA: TGTGCCAGCAGCGTAGGGTACTATGGCTACACCTTC.

The chain uses TRBV15 and TRBJ2-5; the D is unclear. Trimming left V 0 bases short and J 5 bases short, with 4 bases between. The CDR3 consists of 12 residues. Germline V gene data show CDR1 as LNHNV and CDR2 as YYDKDF (reference sequence). The CDR3 is CATSRDIETQYF. The CDR3 DNA reads as TGTGCCACCAGCAGAGATATTGAGACCCAGTACTTC.

The rearrangement joins TRBV12-3 or TRBV12-4 to TRBJ1-2, with D maybe TRBD1 (6 bases). Deletions cut 1 base from V and 8 bases from J, with 14 bases between. The CDR3 spans 14 residues. CDR3: CASSLGRGRSGYTF. For the CDR3, the DNA is TGTGCCAGCAGTTTAGGCAGGGGCCGGAGCGGCTACACCTTC.

The V call is TRBV30, the J call TRBJ2-3; no definite D call. Germline V gene lookup returns CDR1 GTSNPN and CDR2 SVGIG (reference sequence). CDR3 length: 15 residues. V was shortened by 3 bases and J by 2 bases, with 15 bases between the two germline ends. Written as DNA, the CDR3 is TGTGCCTGGAGCCCACGAAGTGGCCTCACAGATACGCAGTATTTT. This translates into CAWSPRSGLTDTQYF.

The chain combines TRBV25-1 with TRBJ1-1; D is unresolved. The germline V and J ends were trimmed by 6 bases and 3 bases, with 5 bases remaining between them. From germline, CDR1 is MGHDK and CDR2 SYGVNS. The CDR3 extends over 11 amino acids. CDR3 nucleotides: TGTGCCAGCAGGAGGGACACTGAAGCTTTCTTT. It encodes CASRRDTEAFF.

The chain is built from TRBV27 and TRBJ1-5; D gene uncertain. Germline CDR1 MNHEY, CDR2 SMNVEV (reference sequence). CDR3 length: 13 amino acids. Trimming shortened V by 2 bases and J by 4 bases, and 6 bases separated the two germline ends. The CDR3 DNA follows: TGTGCCAGCAGTTTAGTGAGGAATCAGCCCCAGCATTTT. It specifies CASSLVRNQPQHF.

CDR3 loop: CASRPTLFRSYNEQFF. CDR3 coding DNA: TGTGCCAGCAGGCCCACTTTGTTTAGGTCCTACAATGAGCAGTTCTTC. The V and J genes are TRBV2 and TRBJ2-1; D is unresolved. CDR1 is SNHLY and CDR2 is FYNNEI in the germline V gene. This CDR3 comprises 16 residues. Deletions cut 6 bases from V and 1 base from J, with 16 bases between.

DNA of the CDR3: TGTGCCAGCAGCCAGCTTAGCGGGACAGGGTACTACGAGCAGTACTTC. As protein: CASSQLSGTGYYEQYF. The rearrangement uses TRBV3-1 and TRBJ2-7; possibly TRBD1 for D (9 bases). CDR3 length: 16 amino acids. The V gene's germline CDR1 is LGHDT and CDR2 YNNKEL (reference sequence). V dropped 3 bases and J dropped 3 bases, with 18 bases sitting between them.

This sequence joins TRBV20-1 and TRBJ2-5; D ambiguous. Germline V gene data show CDR1 as DFQATT and CDR2 as SNEGSKA (reference sequence). This CDR3 is built from 12 residues. V shed 3 bases and J shed 5 bases, with 10 bases lying between them. CDR3 region: CSARLGQETQYF. CDR3 bases: TGCAGTGCTAGGTTAGGGCAGGAGACCCAGTACTTC.

The V and J genes are TRBV4-2 and TRBJ2-2; 8 bases are a match to TRBD2. The CDR3 runs 17 residues. Germline assignment: CDR1 LGHNA and CDR2 YNFKEQ. With V trimmed by 1 base and J by 7 bases, 11 bases remained unmatched. In nucleotides, the CDR3 is TGTGCCAGCAGCCAAGGGCCCAGCGGGAGTATGAGCGGGGAGCTGTTTTTT. This translates into CASSQGPSGSMSGELFF.

The chain joins TRBV15 to TRBJ2-3, with 12 bases matching TRBD2. The V and J ends lost 5 bases and 0 bases, in that order; junction bases with no gene match: 3. CDR1 is LNHNV and CDR2 is YYDKDF in the germline V gene (reference sequence). CDR3 length equals 16 residues. CDR3 DNA: TGTGCCACCAGCCCCGGGACTAGCGGGAGCACAGATACGCAGTATTTT. It specifies CATSPGTSGSTDTQYF.

The chain has TRBV9 and TRBJ2-1; TRBD2 matches 9 bases. The V segment lost 1 base and the J segment 8 bases; nucleotides outside the gene matches: 7. The germline V gene encodes CDR1 SGDLS and CDR2 YYNGEE. CDR3 size: 15 residues. This CDR3 reads CASSVNSGSTYEQFF. CDR3 in DNA: TGTGCCAGCAGCGTAAATAGCGGGAGTACCTATGAGCAGTTCTTC.

The chain couples TRBV2 to TRBJ1-3; TRBD1 is a possible D gene (6 bases). V dropped 5 bases and J dropped 1 base, with 12 bases sitting between them. CDR1 and CDR2 (germline): SNHLY, FYNNEI. The CDR3 is 15 residues long. Here the CDR3 DNA reads TGTGCCAGCAGTTCATTACAGGGTTCTGGAAACACCATATATTTT. The encoded protein is CASSSLQGSGNTIYF.